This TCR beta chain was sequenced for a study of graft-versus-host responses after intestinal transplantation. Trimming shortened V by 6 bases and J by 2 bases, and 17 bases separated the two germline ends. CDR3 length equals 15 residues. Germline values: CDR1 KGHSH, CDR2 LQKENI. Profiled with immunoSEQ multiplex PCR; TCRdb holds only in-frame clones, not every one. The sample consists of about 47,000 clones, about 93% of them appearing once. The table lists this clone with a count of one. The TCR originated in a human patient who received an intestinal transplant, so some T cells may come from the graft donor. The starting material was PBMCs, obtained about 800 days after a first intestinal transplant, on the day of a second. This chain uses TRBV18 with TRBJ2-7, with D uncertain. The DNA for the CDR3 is TGTGCCAGCTCCCCATTCGACTCCCTGGCCTACGAGCAGTACTTC. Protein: CASSPFDSLAYEQYF.